These 20 T cell receptor beta chains share one sample of origin, sequenced in a study of Ad26.COV2.S vaccination and SARS-CoV-2 variants. Some clones are missing from TCRdb's copy, which holds only in-frame ones; the method was immunoSEQ multiplex PCR. The sample includes 380,000 or so clones, about 83% seen only once; the top ten take about 7.4%. Treatment specified: 19 received Ad26.COV2.S at low or high dose, single or two shots; roughly five received placebo; per-sample allocation not given. Vaccine and placebo recipients were sampled on day 63 after the first injection. Sequencing was performed on peripheral blood, taken in a trial of Ad26.COV2.S vaccine versus placebo. The source of these receptors is a person between 18 and 60 years old who received the Ad26.COV2.S COVID-19 vaccine or a placebo.

This clone was counted a single time. This chain joins TRBV7-5 and TRBJ2-1; the table gives TRBD1 as D, unverified against the DNA. TRBV7-5 is a pseudogene locus. This CDR3 region has 14 residues. DNA of the CDR3: TGTGCCAGAAGCTTGGCACAGAGATACAATGAGCAGTTCTTC. This encodes CARSLAQRYNEQFF.

The rearrangement links TRBV2 to TRBJ2-5, with 11 bases aligning to TRBD2. Germline loops: CDR1 SNHLY, CDR2 FYNNEI. J gave up 5 bases and V 6 bases, and 5 bases lay outside the gene matches. There are 14 residues in the CDR3. Here the CDR3 DNA reads TGTGCCAGCAGGCGGACTAGCGGGCTTGAGACCCAGTACTTC. Amino acid sequence: CASRRTSGLETQYF.

V and J are TRBV6-5 and TRBJ1-1; 7 bases fit TRBD1. This CDR3 region has 15 residues. V lost 4 bases to trimming and J lost 2 bases; unmatched junction nucleotides: 7. Looked up from germline, CDR1 is MNHEY and CDR2 is SVGAGI. Here the CDR3 reads CASSSWTGLNTEAFF. CDR3 nucleotides: TGTGCCAGCAGTTCGTGGACAGGCCTCAACACTGAAGCTTTCTTT.

In the case of this clone: This same CDR3 is encoded by further DNA sequences in the sample. The chain is built from TRBV2 and TRBJ2-7; TRBD1 agrees at 9 bases. The CDR3 is 13 amino acids. Germline trimming cut 4 bases from V and 6 bases from J; bases unmatched to any gene: 4. The germline CDR1 and CDR2 sequences are SNHLY and FYNNEI. CDR3 residues: CASSGQGVGEQYF. CDR3 coding DNA: TGTGCCAGCAGTGGACAGGGGGTGGGCGAGCAGTACTTC.

This chain joins TRBV3-1 (or the pseudogene TRBV3-2) and TRBJ2-6, with D unresolved. Germline V CDR1 and CDR2: LGHDT, YNNKEL (reference sequence). The CDR3 length is 16 residues. Trimming cost V 4 bases and J 0 bases, with 10 bases left between them. CDR3 amino acids: CASSPRPTSGANVLTF. CDR3 DNA: TGTGCCAGCAGCCCGCGTCCAACCTCTGGGGCCAACGTCCTGACTTTC.

The V and J genes are TRBV6-6 and TRBJ1-5, with D perhaps TRBD1 (6 bases). V was shortened by 10 bases and J by 5 bases, with 18 bases between the two germline ends. This CDR3 spans 14 amino acids. CDR1 and CDR2 (germline): MNHNY, SVGAGI (reference sequence). CDR3 sequence: CATAPTGLYQPQHF. The DNA of the CDR3 is TGTGCCACGGCACCGACAGGTCTATATCAGCCCCAGCATTTT.

This clone is a singleton in its sample. The gene calls are TRBV7-2 and TRBJ2-4; D is ambiguous. The V gene's germline CDR1 is SGHTA and CDR2 FQGNSA. This CDR3 region has 13 residues. V lost 5 bases to trimming and J lost 9 bases, with 14 bases between them. The CDR3 DNA reads TGTGCCAGCAGCCGACTCTCCGTGGGCATTCAGTACTTC. Protein: CASSRLSVGIQYF.

The chain has TRBV3-1 (or the pseudogene TRBV3-2) and TRBJ1-2; D may be TRBD1 (6 bases). V lost 1 base and J lost 8, with 23 bases in between. Germline V gene lookup returns CDR1 LGHDT and CDR2 YNNKEL (reference sequence). This CDR3 is built from 17 residues. For the CDR3, the DNA is TGTGCCAGCAGCCAAGTCCAATGGGGGCGCCGCCGGTGGGGCTACACCTTC. The encoded protein is CASSQVQWGRRRWGYTF.

This chain joins TRBV15 and TRBJ1-2, with 7 bases matching TRBD1. Unmatched junction bases numbered 0, after V lost 2 bases and J lost 0 bases. In germline, CDR1 is LNHNV, CDR2 YYDKDF (reference sequence). The CDR3 spans 14 residues. The CDR3 DNA reads as TGTGCCACCAGCAGACAGGGGGCTAACTATGGCTACACCTTC. Translating it yields CATSRQGANYGYTF.

This rearrangement joins TRBV11-2 to TRBJ1-2; 11 bases match TRBD1. With V trimmed by 5 bases and J by 5 bases, 10 bases remained unmatched. Germline lookup yields CDR1 SGHAT and CDR2 FQNNGV. The CDR3 runs to 16 residues. In DNA, the CDR3 is TGTGCCAGCAGCCTCTGGGGCGGGACAGGGGGGTATGGCTACACCTTC. Amino acids: CASSLWGGTGGYGYTF.

This clone was seen just once. V and J are TRBV18 and TRBJ2-3; 10 nucleotides agree with TRBD2. V lost 8 bases and J lost 3; bases outside the gene matches: 5. The CDR3 runs to 14 residues. Per germline, CDR1 KGHSH and CDR2 LQKENI. DNA of the CDR3: TGTGCCAGCGTTCAACTAGCGGGGACAGATACGCAGTATTTT. Translated, it gives CASVQLAGTDTQYF. Drawing the rest from reference TRBV18 and TRBJ2-3, the complete variable domain is NAGVMQNPRHLVRRRGQEARLRCSPMKGHSHVYWYRQLPEEGLKFMVYLQKENIIDESGMPKERFSAEFPKEGPSILRIQQVVRGDSAAYFCASVQLAGTDTQYFGPGTRLTVL.

CDR3 residues: CASSYGAGDQPQHF. The CDR3, as DNA: TGTGCCAGCAGTTACGGAGCGGGAGATCAGCCCCAGCATTTT. V gene TRBV6-6 combines with J gene TRBJ1-5; D remains unclear. The CDR3 loop spans 14 amino acids. V lost 2 bases and J lost 5, with 10 bases in between. Germline CDR1 reads MNHNY; CDR2 reads SVGAGI (reference sequence).

This clone occurred a few times. V and J are TRBV5-4 and TRBJ2-1, with D possibly called TRBD1 or TRBD2 (5 bases each). Trimming left V 1 base short and J 8 bases short, with 19 bases between. CDR1 is SGHNT, CDR2 YYREEE, per germline (reference sequence). This CDR3 comprises 16 residues. The CDR3, as DNA: TGTGCCAGCAGCTTGTCTTTCGGGACGAAAGGCCATGAGCAGTTCTTC. The encoded protein is CASSLSFGTKGHEQFF.

This chain uses TRBV25-1 with TRBJ2-5, with a possible D match to TRBD1 (6 bases). The CDR3 contains 15 residues. In germline, CDR1 is MGHDK, CDR2 SYGVNS. The V end lost 3 bases, the J end lost 3 bases, and 14 bases lay between the germline ends. The CDR3 nucleotides read TGTGCCAGCAGTGACACGAGACAGGACAAAGAGACCCAGTACTTC. The encoded protein is CASSDTRQDKETQYF.

The rearrangement uses TRBV30 and TRBJ1-3, with unresolved D. Germline loops: CDR1 GTSNPN, CDR2 SVGIG (reference sequence). The V and J ends lost 0 bases and 7 bases respectively, with 7 bases between them. This CDR3 region has 12 residues. The CDR3 is CAWSVQGNTIYF. CDR3 DNA sequence: TGTGCCTGGAGTGTACAAGGCAACACCATATATTTT.

In nucleotides, the CDR3 is TGCGCCAGCAGCCAAGATTGGAAGTTGGCTTACGAGCAGTACTTC. Protein sequence: CASSQDWKLAYEQYF. The chain is built from TRBV4-3 and TRBJ2-7; D remains unclear. V lost 0 bases and J lost 4, with 13 bases in between. The germline CDR1 and CDR2 sequences are LGHNA and YSLEER. The CDR3 is made up of 15 amino acids.

J is TRBJ1-2 and V is TRBV19; TRBD1 matches 9 bases. The CDR3 totals 15 residues. J gave up 8 bases and V 8 bases, and 15 bases lay outside the gene matches. The germline CDR1 and CDR2 sequences are LNHDA and SQIVND (reference sequence). This CDR3 is CASEAGGQGLGGYTF. Here the CDR3 DNA reads TGTGCCAGTGAGGCCGGGGGACAGGGACTCGGCGGCTACACCTTC.

The chain is built from TRBV10-3 and TRBJ1-1; D possibly corresponds to TRBD1 (5 bases). V gave up 8 bases and J gave up 1 base, with 14 bases separating them. From germline, CDR1 is ENHRY and CDR2 SYGVKD. This CDR3 comprises 14 residues. The CDR3 loop is CAIGGQPANTEAFF. The CDR3 DNA reads as TGTGCCATCGGAGGACAACCGGCGAACACTGAAGCTTTCTTT.

V gene TRBV4-1 combines with J gene TRBJ1-6; a possible D gene is TRBD1 (5 bases). The CDR3 sequence is 17 residues long. Germline CDR1 is MGHRA and CDR2 is YSYEKL. V was cut by 1 base and J by 0 bases, with 10 bases left in between. CDR3 protein: CASSQGAGFSYNSPLHF. The CDR3 bases are TGCGCCAGCAGCCAAGGGGCAGGGTTCTCCTATAATTCACCCCTCCACTTT.

The gene calls are TRBV5-1 and TRBJ1-2; D is perhaps TRBD1 (5 bases). The CDR3 runs 15 residues. V shed 3 bases and J shed 1 base, with 13 bases lying between them. Germline V CDR1 and CDR2: SGHRS, YFSETQ. CDR3 nucleotides: TGCGCCAGCAGCTCTGACTTCCAGGGTAACTATGGCTACACCTTC. Translation gives CASSSDFQGNYGYTF. Drawing the rest from reference TRBV5-1 and TRBJ1-2, the complete variable domain is KAGVTQTPRYLIKTRGQQVTLSCSPISGHRSVSWYQQTPGQGLQFLFEYFSETQRNKGNFPGRFSGRQFSNSRSEMNVSTLELGDSALYLCASSSDFQGNYGYTFGSGTRLTVV.